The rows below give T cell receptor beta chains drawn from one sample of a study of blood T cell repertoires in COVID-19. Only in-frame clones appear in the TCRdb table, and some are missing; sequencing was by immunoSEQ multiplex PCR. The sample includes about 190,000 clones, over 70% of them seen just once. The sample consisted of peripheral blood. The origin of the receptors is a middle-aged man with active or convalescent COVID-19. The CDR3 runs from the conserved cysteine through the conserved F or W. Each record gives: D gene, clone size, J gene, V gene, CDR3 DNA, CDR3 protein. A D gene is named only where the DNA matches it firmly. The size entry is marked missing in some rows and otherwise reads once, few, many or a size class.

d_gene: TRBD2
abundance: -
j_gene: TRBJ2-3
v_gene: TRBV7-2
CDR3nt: TGTGCCAGCAGTCACCTAGCGGGGGGGCTTCCAGATACGCAGTATTTT
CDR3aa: CASSHLAGGLPDTQYF

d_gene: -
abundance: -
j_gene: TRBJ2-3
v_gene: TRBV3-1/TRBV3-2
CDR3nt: TGTGCCAGCAGCCAAGAAGGTGCGGGACAGTTGGATCCAGATACGCAGTATTTT
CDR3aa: CASSQEGAGQLDPDTQYF

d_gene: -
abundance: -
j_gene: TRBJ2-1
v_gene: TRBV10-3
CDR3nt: TGTGCCATCAGTGCCTCACAGGGATCGGGGTACAATGAGCAGTTCTTC
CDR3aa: CAISASQGSGYNEQFF

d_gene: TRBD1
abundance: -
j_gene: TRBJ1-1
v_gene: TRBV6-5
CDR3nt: TGTGCCAGCAGGAGGACAGGGGTGAACACTGAAGCTTTCTTT
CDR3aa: CASRRTGVNTEAFF

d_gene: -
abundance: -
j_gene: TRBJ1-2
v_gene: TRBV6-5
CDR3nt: TGTGCCAGCTCTAGTAGCGGGGCTGGATATGGCTACACCTTC
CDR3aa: CASSSSGAGYGYTF

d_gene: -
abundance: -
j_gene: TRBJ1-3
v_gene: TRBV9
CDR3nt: TGTGCCAGCAGCGTAGACCAGTCAATTGGAAACACCATATATTTT
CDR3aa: CASSVDQSIGNTIYF

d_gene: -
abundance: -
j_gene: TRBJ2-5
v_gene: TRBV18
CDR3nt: TGTGCCAGCTCAGGTTTGGCGGCAGCAAAGACCCAGTACTTC
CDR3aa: CASSGLAAAKTQYF

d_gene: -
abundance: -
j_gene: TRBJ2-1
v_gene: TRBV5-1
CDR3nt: TGCGCCAGCTTCCCGATCCCGGGGAACGGAATCTTGTTCTTC
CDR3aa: CASFPIPGNGILFF

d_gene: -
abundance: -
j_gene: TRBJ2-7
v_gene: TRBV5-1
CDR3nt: TGCGCCAGCAGCTTCCGCGGAAACGAGCAGTACTTC
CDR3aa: CASSFRGNEQYF

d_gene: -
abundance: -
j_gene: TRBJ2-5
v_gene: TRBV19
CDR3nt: TGTGCCAGTAGAACCTTGGAGGCAGGTAAAGAGACCCAGTACTTC
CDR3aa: CASRTLEAGKETQYF

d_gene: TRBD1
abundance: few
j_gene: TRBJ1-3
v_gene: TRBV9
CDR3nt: TGTGCCAGCAGCGCCCCCGCGACAGGGCGAAACACCATATATTTT
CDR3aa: CASSAPATGRNTIYF

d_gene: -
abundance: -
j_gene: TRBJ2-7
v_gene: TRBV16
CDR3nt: TGTGCCAGCAGCCAATCGACGGGAGCCTACGAGCAGTACTTC
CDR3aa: CASSQSTGAYEQYF

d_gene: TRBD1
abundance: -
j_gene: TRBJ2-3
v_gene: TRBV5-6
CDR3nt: TGTGCCAGCAGCTTGGGGGACAGGGAAGTGGATACGCAGTATTTT
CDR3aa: CASSLGDREVDTQYF

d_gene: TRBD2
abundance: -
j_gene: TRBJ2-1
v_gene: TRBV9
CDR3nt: TGTGCCAGCAGCGCCCCGGGACTAGCGGAAAATGAGCAGTTCTTC
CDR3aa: CASSAPGLAENEQFF

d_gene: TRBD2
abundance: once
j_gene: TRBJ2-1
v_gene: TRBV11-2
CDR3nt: TGTGCCAGCAGCCCTTCCGCACTAGCGGGAGCCGATGAGCAGTTCTTC
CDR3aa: CASSPSALAGADEQFF

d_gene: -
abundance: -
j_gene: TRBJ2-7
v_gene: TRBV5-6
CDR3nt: TGTGCCAGCAGCTTTAATCTCGCGCCCTCCTACGAGCAGTACTTC
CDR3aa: CASSFNLAPSYEQYF

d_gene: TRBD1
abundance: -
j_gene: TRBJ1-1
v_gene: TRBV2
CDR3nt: TGTGCCAGCAGGAAAATTACAGGGGGCACTGAAGCTTTCTTT
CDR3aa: CASRKITGGTEAFF

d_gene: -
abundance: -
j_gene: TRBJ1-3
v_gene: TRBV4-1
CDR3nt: TGCGCCAGCAGCCAACTATTCATTGGAGGCACCATATATTTT
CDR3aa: CASSQLFIGGTIYF

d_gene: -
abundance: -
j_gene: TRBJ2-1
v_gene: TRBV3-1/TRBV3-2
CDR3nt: TGTGCCAGCAGCCATCTTAGCTCCTACAATGAGCAGTTCTTC
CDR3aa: CASSHLSSYNEQFF

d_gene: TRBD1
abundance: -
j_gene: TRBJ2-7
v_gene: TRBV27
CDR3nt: TGTGCCAGCAGTAGGGACAGCTCCTACGAGCAGTACTTC
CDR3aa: CASSRDSSYEQYF

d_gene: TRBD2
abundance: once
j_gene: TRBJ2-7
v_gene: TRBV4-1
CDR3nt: TGCGCCAGCAGCCATTTGACTAGCGGGAGTGCAGTCCGTTACGAGCAGTACTTC
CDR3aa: CASSHLTSGSAVRYEQYF

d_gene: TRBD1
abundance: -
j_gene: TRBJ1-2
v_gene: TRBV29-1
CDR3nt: TGCAGCGTTCAGGGGGCTGACTATGGCTACACCTTC
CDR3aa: CSVQGADYGYTF

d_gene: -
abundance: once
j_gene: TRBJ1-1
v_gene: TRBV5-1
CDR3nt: TGCGCCAGCAGCTCCTTCGAGGGTTTGTCTTTCTTT
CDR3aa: CASSSFEGLSFF

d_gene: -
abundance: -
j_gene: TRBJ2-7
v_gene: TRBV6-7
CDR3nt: TGTGCCAGCAGGGGACCCCGACTAGTACGACTTATCTCCTACGAGCAGTACTTC
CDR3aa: CASRGPRLVRLISYEQYF

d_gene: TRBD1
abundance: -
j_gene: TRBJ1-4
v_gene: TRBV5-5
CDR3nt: TGTGCCAGCAGACTGGGACAGAATAATGAAAAACTGTTTTTT
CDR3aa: CASRLGQNNEKLFF

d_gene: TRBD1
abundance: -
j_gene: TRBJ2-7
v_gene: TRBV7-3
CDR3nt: TGTGCCAGCAGCTCTACAGGGGGCGCAAGGCAGTACTTC
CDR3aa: CASSSTGGARQYF

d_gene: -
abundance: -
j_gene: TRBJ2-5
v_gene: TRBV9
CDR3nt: TGTGCCAGCAGCGTAGGAGGAAACTATCAAGAGACCCAGTACTTC
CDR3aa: CASSVGGNYQETQYF

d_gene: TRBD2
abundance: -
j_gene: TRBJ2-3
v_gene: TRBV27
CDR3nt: TGTGCCAGCAGTTCATTCCTAGGACTAGCGGATAGCACAGATACGCAGTATTTT
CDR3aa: CASSSFLGLADSTDTQYF

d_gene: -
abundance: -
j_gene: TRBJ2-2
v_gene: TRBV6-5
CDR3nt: TGTGCCAGCAGTTACATGGCCTCCGGGGAGCTGTTTTTT
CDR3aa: CASSYMASGELFF

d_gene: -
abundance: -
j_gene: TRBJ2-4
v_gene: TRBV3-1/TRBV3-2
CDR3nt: TGTGCCAGCAGCTCTTTTGGCGGTTTAGCCAAAAACATTCAGTACTTC
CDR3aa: CASSSFGGLAKNIQYF

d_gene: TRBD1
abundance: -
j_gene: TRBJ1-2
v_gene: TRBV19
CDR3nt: TGTGCCAGCGAGTCGACAGGGGAGTATTATGGCTACACCTTC
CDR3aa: CASESTGEYYGYTF

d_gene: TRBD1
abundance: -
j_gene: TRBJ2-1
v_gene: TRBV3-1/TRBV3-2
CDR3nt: TGTGCCAGCAGCCAGGGGACAGAGATACGCAATGAGCAGTTCTTC
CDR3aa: CASSQGTEIRNEQFF

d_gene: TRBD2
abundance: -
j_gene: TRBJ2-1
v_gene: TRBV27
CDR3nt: TGTGCCAGCAGTTCCCCACTAGCGGGAAGCCGAAATGAGCAGTTCTTC
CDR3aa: CASSSPLAGSRNEQFF

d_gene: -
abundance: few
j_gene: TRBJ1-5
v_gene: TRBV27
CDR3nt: TGTGCCAGCAGAACAGGGCTAAACAATCAGCCCCAGCATTTT
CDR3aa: CASRTGLNNQPQHF

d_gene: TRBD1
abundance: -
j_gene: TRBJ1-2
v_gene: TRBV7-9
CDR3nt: TGTGCCAGCAGCCCGGGGGACAGGAACTATGGCTACACCTTC
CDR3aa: CASSPGDRNYGYTF

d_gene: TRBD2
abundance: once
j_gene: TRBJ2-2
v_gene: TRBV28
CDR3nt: TGTGCCAGCGTCCGAACTCGGGGGGGCGCCGGGGAGCTGTTTTTT
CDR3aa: CASVRTRGGAGELFF

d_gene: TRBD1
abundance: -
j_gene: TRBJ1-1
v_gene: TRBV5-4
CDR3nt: TGTGCCAGCAGGACAGGGGGAGAAGCTTTCTTT
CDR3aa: CASRTGGEAFF

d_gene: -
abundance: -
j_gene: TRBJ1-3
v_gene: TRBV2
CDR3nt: TGTGCCAGCACCAGACAAGTCTCTGGAAACACCATATATTTT
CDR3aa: CASTRQVSGNTIYF

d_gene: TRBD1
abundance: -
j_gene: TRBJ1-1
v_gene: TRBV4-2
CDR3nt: TGTGCCAGCAGCCAAGTCTCCGGGACAGGGGGCGGAAGGAGTTGGGCTTCCGAAGCTTTCTTT
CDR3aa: CASSQVSGTGGGRSWASEAFF

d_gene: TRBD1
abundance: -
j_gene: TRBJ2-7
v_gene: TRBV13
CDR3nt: TGTGCCAGCAGCTTCCTCTCCGGGACAGGGTCCTACGAGCAGTACTTC
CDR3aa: CASSFLSGTGSYEQYF

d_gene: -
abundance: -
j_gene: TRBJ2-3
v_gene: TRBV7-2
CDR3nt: TGTGCCAGCAGCTTGCGCGGGGGCACAGATACGCAGTATTTT
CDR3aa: CASSLRGGTDTQYF

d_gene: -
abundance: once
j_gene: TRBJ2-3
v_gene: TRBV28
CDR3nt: TGTGCCAGCAGTTTCCTGTATGCGGGGCGACGGGGAGATACGCAGTATTTT
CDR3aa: CASSFLYAGRRGDTQYF

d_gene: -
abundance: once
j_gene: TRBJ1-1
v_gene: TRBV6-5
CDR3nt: TGTGCCAGCAGTCGGACTGGGGACACTGAAGCTTTCTTT
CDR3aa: CASSRTGDTEAFF

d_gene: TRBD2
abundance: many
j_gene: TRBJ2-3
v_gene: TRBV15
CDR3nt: TGTGCCACCAGCGGTTATAGCGGGGTAGATACGCAGTATTTT
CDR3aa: CATSGYSGVDTQYF

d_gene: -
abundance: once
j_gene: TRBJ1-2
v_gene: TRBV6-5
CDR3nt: TGTGCCAGCAGTTACGGGGACGGAGGGAATGGCTACACCTTC
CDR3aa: CASSYGDGGNGYTF

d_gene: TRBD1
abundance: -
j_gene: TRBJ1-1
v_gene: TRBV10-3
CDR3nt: TGTGCCTCCAGCAGCCAGGGGGCAGACACTGAAGCTTTCTTT
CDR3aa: CASSSQGADTEAFF

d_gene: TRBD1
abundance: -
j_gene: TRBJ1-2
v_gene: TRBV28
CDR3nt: TGTGCCAGCAGTTTTATTAACAGGGGAAACTATGGCTACACCTTC
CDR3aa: CASSFINRGNYGYTF

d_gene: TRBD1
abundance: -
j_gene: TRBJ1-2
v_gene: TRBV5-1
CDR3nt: TGCGCCAGCAGAGGGGACAGGGGGCCAGATGGCTACACCTTC
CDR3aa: CASRGDRGPDGYTF

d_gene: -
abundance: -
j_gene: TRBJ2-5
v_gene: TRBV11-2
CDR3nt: TGTGCCAGCAGCTTAGATCCTCTTAACTGGGCGGAGACCCAGTACTTC
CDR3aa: CASSLDPLNWAETQYF

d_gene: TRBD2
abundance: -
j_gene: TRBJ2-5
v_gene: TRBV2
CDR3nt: TGTGCCAGCAGTCGGCTAGCGGGAGGAGAGACCCAGTACTTC
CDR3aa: CASSRLAGGETQYF

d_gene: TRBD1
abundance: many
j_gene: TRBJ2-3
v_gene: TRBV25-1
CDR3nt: TGTGCCAGCAGTGAGGGGGACAGGGGAGCAGATACGCAGTATTTT
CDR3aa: CASSEGDRGADTQYF

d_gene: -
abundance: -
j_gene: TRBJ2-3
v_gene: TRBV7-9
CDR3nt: TGTGCCAGCAGCTTCCGGGTGGGCGGGGTACTCACAGATACGCAGTATTTT
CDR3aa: CASSFRVGGVLTDTQYF

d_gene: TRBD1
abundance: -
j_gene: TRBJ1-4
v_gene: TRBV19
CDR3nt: TGTGCCAGTAATAGACAGGGGGCCAAACTGTTTTTT
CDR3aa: CASNRQGAKLFF

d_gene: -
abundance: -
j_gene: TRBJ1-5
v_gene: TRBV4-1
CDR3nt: TGCGCCAGCAGCCAAGATCCGACAGTCCCAAATCAGCCCCAGCATTTT
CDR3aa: CASSQDPTVPNQPQHF

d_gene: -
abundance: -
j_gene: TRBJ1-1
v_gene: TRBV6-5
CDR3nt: TGTGCCAGCAGTTACTCCTTCGGGTGGATGAACACTGAAGCTTTCTTT
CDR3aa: CASSYSFGWMNTEAFF

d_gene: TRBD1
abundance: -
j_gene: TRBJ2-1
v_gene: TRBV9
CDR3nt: TGTGCCAGCAGCGTAATGGGACAGGGCTCCTACAATGAGCAGTTCTTC
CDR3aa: CASSVMGQGSYNEQFF